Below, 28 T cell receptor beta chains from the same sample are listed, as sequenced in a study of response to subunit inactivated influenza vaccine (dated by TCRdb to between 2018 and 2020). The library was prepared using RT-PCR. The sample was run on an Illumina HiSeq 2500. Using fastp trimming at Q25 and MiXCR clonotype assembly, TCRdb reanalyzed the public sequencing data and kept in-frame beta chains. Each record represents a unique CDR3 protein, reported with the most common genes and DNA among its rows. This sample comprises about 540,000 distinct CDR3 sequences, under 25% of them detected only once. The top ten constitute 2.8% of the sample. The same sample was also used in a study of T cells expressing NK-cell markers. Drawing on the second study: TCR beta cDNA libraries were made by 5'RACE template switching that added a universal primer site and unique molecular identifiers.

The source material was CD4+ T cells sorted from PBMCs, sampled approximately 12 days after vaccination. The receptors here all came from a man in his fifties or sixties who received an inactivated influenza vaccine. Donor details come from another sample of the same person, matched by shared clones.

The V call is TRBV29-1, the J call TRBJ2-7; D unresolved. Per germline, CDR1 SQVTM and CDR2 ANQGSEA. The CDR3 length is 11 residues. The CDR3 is CSVAGPYEQYF. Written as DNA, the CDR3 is TGCAGTGTGGCAGGCCCCTACGAGCAGTACTTC.

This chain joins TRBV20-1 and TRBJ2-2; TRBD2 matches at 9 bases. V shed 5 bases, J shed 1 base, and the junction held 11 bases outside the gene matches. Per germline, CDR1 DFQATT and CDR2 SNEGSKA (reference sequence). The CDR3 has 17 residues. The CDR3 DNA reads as TGCAGTGCTCCCCCGGGACTAGCCCCCCGGAACACCGGGGAGCTGTTTTTT. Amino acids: CSAPPGLAPRNTGELFF.

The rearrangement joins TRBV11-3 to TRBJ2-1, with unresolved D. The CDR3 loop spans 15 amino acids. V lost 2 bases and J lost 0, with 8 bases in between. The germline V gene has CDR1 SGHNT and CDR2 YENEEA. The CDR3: CASSLSWNSYNEQFF. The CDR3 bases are TGTGCCAGCAGCTTAAGTTGGAACTCCTACAATGAGCAGTTCTTC.

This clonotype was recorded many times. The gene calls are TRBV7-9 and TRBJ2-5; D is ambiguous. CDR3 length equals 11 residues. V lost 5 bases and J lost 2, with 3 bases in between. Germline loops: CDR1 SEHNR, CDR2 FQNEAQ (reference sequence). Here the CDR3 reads CASSKQETQYF. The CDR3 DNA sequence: TGTGCCAGCAGCAAGCAAGAGACCCAGTACTTC.

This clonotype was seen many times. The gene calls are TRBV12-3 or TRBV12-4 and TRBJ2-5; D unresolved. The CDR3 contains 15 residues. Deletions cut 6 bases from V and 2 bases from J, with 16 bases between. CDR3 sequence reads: CASSPAPRFQETQYF. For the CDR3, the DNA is TGTGCCAGCAGCCCCGCACCCCGGTTTCAAGAGACCCAGTACTTC.

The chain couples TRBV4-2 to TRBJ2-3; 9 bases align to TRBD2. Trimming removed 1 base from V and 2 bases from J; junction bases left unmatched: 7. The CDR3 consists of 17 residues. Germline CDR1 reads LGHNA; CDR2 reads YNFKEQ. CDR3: CASSQGATSGHTDTQYF. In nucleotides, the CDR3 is TGTGCCAGCAGCCAAGGGGCTACTAGCGGGCACACAGATACGCAGTATTTT.

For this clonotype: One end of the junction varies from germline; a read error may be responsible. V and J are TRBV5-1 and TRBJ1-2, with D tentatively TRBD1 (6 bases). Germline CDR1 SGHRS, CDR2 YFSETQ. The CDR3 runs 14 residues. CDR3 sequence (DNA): TGCGCCAGCAGCTTGGTTCCAGGGGACTATGGCCACACCTTC. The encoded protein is CASSLVPGDYGHTF.

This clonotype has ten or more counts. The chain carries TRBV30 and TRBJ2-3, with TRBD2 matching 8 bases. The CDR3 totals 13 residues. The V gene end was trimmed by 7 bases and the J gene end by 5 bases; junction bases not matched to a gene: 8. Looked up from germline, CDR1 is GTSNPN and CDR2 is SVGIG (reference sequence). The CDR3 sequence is CAYRGLVGDTQYF. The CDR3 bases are TGTGCCTACCGGGGACTAGTGGGAGATACGCAGTATTTT.

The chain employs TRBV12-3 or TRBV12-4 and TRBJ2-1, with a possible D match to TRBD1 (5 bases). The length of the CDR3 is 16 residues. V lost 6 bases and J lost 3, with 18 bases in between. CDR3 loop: CASSPPRARIYNEQFF. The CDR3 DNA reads TGTGCCAGCAGCCCCCCCAGGGCTAGAATCTACAATGAGCAGTTCTTC.

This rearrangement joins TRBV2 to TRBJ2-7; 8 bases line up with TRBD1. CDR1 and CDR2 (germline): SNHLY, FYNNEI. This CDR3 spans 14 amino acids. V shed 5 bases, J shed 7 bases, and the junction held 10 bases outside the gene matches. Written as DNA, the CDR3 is TGTGCCAGCAGTTCCCGGACAGGGTCGGGGGAGCAGTACTTC. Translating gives CASSSRTGSGEQYF.

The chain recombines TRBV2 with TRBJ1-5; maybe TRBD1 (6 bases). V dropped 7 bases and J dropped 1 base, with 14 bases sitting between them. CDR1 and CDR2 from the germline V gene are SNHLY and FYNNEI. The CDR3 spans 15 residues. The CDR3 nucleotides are TGTGCCAGCAATCCCTTAGGACAGAGCAATCAGCCCCAGCATTTT. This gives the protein CASNPLGQSNQPQHF.

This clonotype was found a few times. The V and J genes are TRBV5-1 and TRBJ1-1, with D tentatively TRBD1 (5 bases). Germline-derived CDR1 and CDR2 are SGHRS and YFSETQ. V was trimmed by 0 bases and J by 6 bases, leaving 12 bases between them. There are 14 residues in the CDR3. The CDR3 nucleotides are TGCGCCAGCAGCTTGGGGGCAGGGAGCGCTGAAGCTTTCTTT. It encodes CASSLGAGSAEAFF.

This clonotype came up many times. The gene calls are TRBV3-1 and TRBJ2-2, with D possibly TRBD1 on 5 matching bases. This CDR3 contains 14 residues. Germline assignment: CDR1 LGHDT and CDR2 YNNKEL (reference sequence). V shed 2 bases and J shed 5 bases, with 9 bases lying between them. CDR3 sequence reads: CASSQSTETGELFF. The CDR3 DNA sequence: TGTGCCAGCAGCCAATCGACAGAGACCGGGGAGCTGTTTTTT.

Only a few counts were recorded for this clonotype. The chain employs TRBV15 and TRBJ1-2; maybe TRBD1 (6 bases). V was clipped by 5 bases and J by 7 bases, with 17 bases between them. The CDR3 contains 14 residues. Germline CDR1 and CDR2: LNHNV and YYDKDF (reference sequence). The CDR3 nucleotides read TGTGCCACCAGCGGTTCAGGACAGTTCGTTGGCTACACCTTC. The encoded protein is CATSGSGQFVGYTF.

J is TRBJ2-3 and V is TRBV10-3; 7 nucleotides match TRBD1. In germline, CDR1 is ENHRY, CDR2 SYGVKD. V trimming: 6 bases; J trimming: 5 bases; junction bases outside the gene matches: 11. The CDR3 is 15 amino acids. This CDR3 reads CAISAKGAGGDTQYF. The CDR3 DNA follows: TGTGCCATCAGCGCAAAGGGGGCGGGTGGAGATACGCAGTATTTT.

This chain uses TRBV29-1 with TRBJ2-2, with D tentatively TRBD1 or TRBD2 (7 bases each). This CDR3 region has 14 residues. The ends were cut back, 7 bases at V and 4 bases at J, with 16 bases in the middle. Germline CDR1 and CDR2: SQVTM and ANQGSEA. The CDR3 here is CSGTGRGGTGELFF. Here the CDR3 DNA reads TGCAGCGGGACGGGCAGGGGGGGCACCGGGGAGCTGTTTTTT.

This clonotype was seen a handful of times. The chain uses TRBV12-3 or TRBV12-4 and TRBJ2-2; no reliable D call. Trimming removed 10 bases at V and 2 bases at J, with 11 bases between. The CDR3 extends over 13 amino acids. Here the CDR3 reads CATYGFNTGELFF. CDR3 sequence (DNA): TGTGCCACCTACGGATTTAACACCGGGGAGCTGTTTTTT.

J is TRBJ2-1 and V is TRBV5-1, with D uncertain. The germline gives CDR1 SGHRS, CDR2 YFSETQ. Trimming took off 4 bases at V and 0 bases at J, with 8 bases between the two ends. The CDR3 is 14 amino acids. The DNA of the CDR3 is TGCGCCAGCAGCCCGAGGAACTCCTACAATGAGCAGTTCTTC. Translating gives CASSPRNSYNEQFF.

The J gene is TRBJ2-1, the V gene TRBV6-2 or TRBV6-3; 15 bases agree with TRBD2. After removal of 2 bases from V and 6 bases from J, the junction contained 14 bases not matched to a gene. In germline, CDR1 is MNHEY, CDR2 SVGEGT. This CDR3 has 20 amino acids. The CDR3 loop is CASSYGLAGGWLTVGNEQFF. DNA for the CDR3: TGTGCCAGCAGTTACGGACTAGCGGGAGGGTGGTTGACCGTAGGCAATGAGCAGTTCTTC.

In DNA form, the CDR3 reads TGCGCCAGCAGCGCTAGAAGCGGCCCGGCGGACACTGAAGCTTTCTTT. This gives the protein CASSARSGPADTEAFF. The chain is built from TRBV5-1 and TRBJ1-1; D uncertain. Deletions cut 4 bases from V and 3 bases from J, with 19 bases between. The CDR3 runs 16 residues. Germline CDR1 and CDR2: SGHRS and YFSETQ.

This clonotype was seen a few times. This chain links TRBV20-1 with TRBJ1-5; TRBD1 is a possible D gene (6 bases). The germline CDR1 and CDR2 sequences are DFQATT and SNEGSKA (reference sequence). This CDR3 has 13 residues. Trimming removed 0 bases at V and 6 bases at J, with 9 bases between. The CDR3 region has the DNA TGCAGTGCTAGAGATCCCAGGGGTCAGCCCCAGCATTTT. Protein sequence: CSARDPRGQPQHF.

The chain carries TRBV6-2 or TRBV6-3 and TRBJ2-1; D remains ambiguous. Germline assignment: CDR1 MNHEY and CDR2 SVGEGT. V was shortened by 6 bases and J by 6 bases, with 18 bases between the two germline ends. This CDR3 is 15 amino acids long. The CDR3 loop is CASSLQSSGFNEQFF. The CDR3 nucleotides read TGTGCCAGCAGCCTACAGTCCTCGGGCTTCAATGAGCAGTTCTTC.

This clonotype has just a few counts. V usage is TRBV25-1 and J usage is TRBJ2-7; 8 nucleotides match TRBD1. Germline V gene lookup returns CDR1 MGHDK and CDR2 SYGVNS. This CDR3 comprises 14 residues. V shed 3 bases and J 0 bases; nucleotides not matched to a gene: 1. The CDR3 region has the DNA TGTGCCAGCAGTGACAGGGGGCTCTCCTACGAGCAGTACTTC. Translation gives CASSDRGLSYEQYF.

CDR3 sequence reads: CASSVGAPHYNEQFF. The CDR3, as DNA: TGTGCCAGCAGTGTCGGAGCCCCTCACTACAATGAGCAGTTCTTC. The rearrangement joins TRBV27 to TRBJ2-1, with D unresolved. The V end was cut by 5 bases, the J end by 3 bases, with 14 bases between. The CDR3 length is 15 residues. Germline assignment: CDR1 MNHEY and CDR2 SMNVEV (reference sequence).

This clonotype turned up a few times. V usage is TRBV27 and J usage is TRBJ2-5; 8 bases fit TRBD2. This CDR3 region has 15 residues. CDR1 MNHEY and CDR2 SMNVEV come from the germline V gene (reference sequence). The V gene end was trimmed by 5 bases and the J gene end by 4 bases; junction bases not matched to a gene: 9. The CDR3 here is CASSRRSGRGETQYF. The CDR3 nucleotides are TGTGCCAGCAGTCGACGAAGCGGGAGAGGAGAGACCCAGTACTTC.

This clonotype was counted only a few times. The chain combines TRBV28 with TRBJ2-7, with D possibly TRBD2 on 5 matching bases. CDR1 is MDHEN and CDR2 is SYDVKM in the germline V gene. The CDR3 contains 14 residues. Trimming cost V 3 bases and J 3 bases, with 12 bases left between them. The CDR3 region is CASSFLVSDYEQYF. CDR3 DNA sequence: TGTGCCAGCAGTTTCCTGGTTAGCGACTACGAGCAGTACTTC.

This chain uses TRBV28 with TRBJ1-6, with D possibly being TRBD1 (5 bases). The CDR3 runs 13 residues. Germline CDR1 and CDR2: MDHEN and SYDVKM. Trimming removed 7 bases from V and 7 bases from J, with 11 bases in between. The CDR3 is CASIRDANSPLHF. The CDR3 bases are TGTGCCAGCATCCGGGACGCCAATTCACCCCTCCACTTT. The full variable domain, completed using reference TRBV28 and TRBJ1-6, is DVKVTQSSRYLVKRTGEKVFLECVQDMDHENMFWYRQDPGLGLRLIYFSYDVKMKEKGDIPEGYSVSREKKERFSLILESASTNQTSMYLCASIRDANSPLHFGNGTRLTVT.

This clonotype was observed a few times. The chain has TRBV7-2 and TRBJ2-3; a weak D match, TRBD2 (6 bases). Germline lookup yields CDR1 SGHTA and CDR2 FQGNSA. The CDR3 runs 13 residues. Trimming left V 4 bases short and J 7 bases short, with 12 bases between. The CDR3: CASSSDYAYTQYF. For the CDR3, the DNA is TGTGCCAGCAGCTCGGACTACGCCTATACGCAGTATTTT. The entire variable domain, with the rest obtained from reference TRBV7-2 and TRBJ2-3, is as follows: GAGVSQSPSNKVTEKGKDVELRCDPISGHTALYWYRQSLGQGLEFLIYFQGNSAPDKSGLPSDRFSAERTGGSVSTLTIQRTQQEDSAVYLCASSSDYAYTQYFGPGTRLTVL.